Each of the 12 T cell receptor beta chains below was sequenced from the same sample in a study of blood T cells in healthy people across ages. The second PCR ran about 6 to 11 cycles with a sample-barcoded 5' primer and J-beta primers. TCRdb re-called the 5' RACE reads through MiXCR, storing one row per CDR3 protein. This table has some 1.5 million distinct CDR3 sequences, approximately 30% appearing once. Specimen: blood. Every receptor here comes from a woman aged 30 to 39 in good health.

This clonotype was counted many times. The chain links TRBV6-1 to TRBJ2-7; D gene ambiguous. V was clipped by 9 bases and J by 0 bases, with 15 bases between them. There are 14 residues in the CDR3. Germline V CDR1 and CDR2: MNHNS, SASEGT. The CDR3 nucleotides are TGTGCCAGTTACCCCGGGCCCTCCTCCTACGAGCAGTACTTC. Its translation: CASYPGPSSYEQYF.

This clonotype has more than one count but fewer than ten. The V and J genes are TRBV24-1 and TRBJ2-3; 8 bases align to TRBD2. V lost 5 bases to trimming and J lost 4 bases; unmatched junction nucleotides: 13. The CDR3 extends over 17 amino acids. Germline CDR1 is KGHDR and CDR2 is SFDVKD. The CDR3 sequence: CATSGPEPGLVADTQYF. The CDR3, as DNA: TGTGCCACCAGTGGACCGGAACCGGGACTAGTGGCAGATACGCAGTATTTT.

This clonotype occurred a few times. This chain links TRBV5-6 with TRBJ2-7, with 9 nucleotides matching TRBD1. The ends lost 4 bases at V and 5 bases at J; junction bases unmatched: 4. The CDR3 has 13 amino acids. The germline CDR1 and CDR2 sequences are SGHDT and YYEEEE. CDR3: CASSHGTGNEQYF. DNA for the CDR3: TGTGCCAGCAGCCACGGGACAGGGAACGAGCAGTACTTC.

This CDR3 reads CSGGTDLNGELFF. CDR3 nucleotide sequence: TGCAGCGGGGGGACGGATTTGAACGGGGAGCTGTTTTTT. The chain couples TRBV29-1 to TRBJ2-2; tentatively, D is TRBD1 or TRBD2 (5 bases each). V was pared by 7 bases and J by 7 bases, with 16 bases between. Looked up from germline, CDR1 is SQVTM and CDR2 is ANQGSEA. The CDR3 loop spans 13 amino acids.

Concerning this clonotype: At one boundary the junction diverges from the germline segment, which might be a read error. CDR3 region: CANSPGRESHSPLHF. The DNA of the CDR3 is TGTGCCAACAGCCCCGGGAGGGAATCCCACTCACCCCTCCACTTT. The chain carries TRBV9 and TRBJ1-6, with D uncertain. The germline CDR1 and CDR2 sequences are SGDLS and YYNGEE. The CDR3 is made up of 15 amino acids.

This sequence joins TRBV4-1 and TRBJ2-7; D is possibly TRBD1 (6 bases). Germline-derived CDR1 and CDR2 are MGHRA and YSYEKL. This CDR3 contains 15 residues. Trimming cost V 3 bases and J 2 bases, with 14 bases left between them. The DNA of the CDR3 is TGCGCCAGCAGCCACTCGGTGGGGGCTACCTACGAGCAGTACTTC. This codes for CASSHSVGATYEQYF.

The chain combines TRBV9 with TRBJ1-1; D unclear. V lost 0 bases and J lost 4, with 7 bases in between. The CDR3 is made up of 13 amino acids. The germline gives CDR1 SGDLS, CDR2 YYNGEE. CDR3 bases: TGTGCCAGCAGCGTAGCGTGGGGCACTGAAGCTTTCTTT. This codes for CASSVAWGTEAFF.

The V call is TRBV5-6, the J call TRBJ1-5; 7 bases map to TRBD1. Germline CDR1 and CDR2: SGHDT and YYEEEE. The junction had 7 bases not matched to a gene; V was cut back by 4 bases and J by 3 bases. The CDR3 consists of 15 residues. The CDR3 loop is CASSLTGAFNQPQHF. In DNA form, the CDR3 reads TGTGCCAGCAGCCTAACAGGGGCATTCAATCAGCCCCAGCATTTT.

V usage is TRBV11-2 and J usage is TRBJ2-7, with 10 bases that match TRBD1. The CDR3 is made up of 15 amino acids. Unmatched junction bases numbered 12, after V lost 6 bases and J lost 7 bases. From germline, CDR1 is SGHAT and CDR2 FQNNGV. CDR3 sequence: CASRHRDRGFREQYF. The CDR3 DNA follows: TGTGCCAGCAGGCACCGGGACAGGGGATTTCGGGAGCAGTACTTC.

This sequence joins TRBV4-2 and TRBJ2-3; TRBD1 matches at 7 bases. V was pared by 0 bases and J by 10 bases, with 1 base of the junction left unmatched. The germline gives CDR1 LGHNA, CDR2 YNFKEQ. CDR3 length: 12 amino acids. As DNA, the CDR3 is TGTGCCAGCAGCCAAGACGGACAGGCGCAGTATTTT. Amino acid sequence: CASSQDGQAQYF.

This clonotype was seen ten or more times. The V and J genes are TRBV10-3 and TRBJ2-1; D unclear. V was pared by 7 bases and J by 7 bases, with 8 bases between. This CDR3 comprises 11 residues. The germline V gene encodes CDR1 ENHRY and CDR2 SYGVKD. Here the CDR3 DNA reads TGTGCCATCAAGGACGGAAATGAGCAGTTCTTC. Its translation is CAIKDGNEQFF.

The chain employs TRBV7-2 and TRBJ1-2, with TRBD1 as a possible D gene (6 bases). Looked up from germline, CDR1 is SGHTA and CDR2 is FQGNSA. The CDR3 sequence is 15 residues long. Trimming removed 5 bases at V and 1 base at J, with 14 bases between. CDR3 nucleotide sequence: TGTGCCAGCAGCCCGCGTAGACAGGTTAACTATGGCTACACCTTC. Protein sequence: CASSPRRQVNYGYTF.